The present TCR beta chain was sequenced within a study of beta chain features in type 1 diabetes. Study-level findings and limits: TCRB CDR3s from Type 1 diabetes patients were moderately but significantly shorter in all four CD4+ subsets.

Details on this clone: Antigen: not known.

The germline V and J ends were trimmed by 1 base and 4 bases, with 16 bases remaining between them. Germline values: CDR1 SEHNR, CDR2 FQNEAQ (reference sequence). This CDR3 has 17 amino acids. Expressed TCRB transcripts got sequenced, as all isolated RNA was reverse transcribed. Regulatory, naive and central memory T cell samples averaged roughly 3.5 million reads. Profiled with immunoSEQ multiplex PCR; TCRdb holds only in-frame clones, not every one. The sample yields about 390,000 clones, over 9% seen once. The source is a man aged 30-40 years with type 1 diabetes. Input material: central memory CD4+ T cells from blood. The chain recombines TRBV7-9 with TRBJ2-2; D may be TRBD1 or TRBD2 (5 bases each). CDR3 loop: CASSLGSSPGRTGELFF. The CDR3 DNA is TGTGCCAGCAGCTTAGGGTCTTCACCGGGACGCACCGGGGAGCTGTTTTTT.